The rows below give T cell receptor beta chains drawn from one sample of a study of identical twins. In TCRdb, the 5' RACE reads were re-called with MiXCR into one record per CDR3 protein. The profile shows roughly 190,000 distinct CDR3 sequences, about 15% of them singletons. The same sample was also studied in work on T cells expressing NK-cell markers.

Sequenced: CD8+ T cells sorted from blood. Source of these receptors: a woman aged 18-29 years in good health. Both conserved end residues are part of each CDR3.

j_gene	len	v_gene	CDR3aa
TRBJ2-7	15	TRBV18	CASSPTSGSRYEQYF
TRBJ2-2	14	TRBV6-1	CASSDTGLSGELFF
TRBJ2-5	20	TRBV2	CASSEGGSPMTSGSEETQYF
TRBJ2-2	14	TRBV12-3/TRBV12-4	CASTSGGRAGELFF
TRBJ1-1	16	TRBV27	CASSPWTGRGGTEAFF
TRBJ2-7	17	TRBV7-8	CASSIEKSGVGSYEQYF
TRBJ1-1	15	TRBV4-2	CASSQDTGWFSEAFF
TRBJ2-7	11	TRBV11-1	CASENNYEQYF
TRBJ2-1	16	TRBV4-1	CASSQGGTSSYNEQFF
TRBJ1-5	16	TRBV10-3	CAISESVTTGNQPQHF
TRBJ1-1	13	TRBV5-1	CASSLVLDTEAFF
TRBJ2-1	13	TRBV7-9	CASSLLRLGEQFF
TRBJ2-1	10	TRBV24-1	CATIAYEQFF
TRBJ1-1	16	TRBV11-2	CASSPGRGTANTEAFF
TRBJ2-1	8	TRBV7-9	CAINEQFF
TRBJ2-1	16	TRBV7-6	CASSLASAGELDEQFF
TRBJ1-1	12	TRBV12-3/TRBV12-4	CASSPMGEEAFF
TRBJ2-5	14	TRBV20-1	CSAHGLAGGETQYF
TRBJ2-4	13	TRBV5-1	CASRTDVFNIQYF
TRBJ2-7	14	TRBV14	CASSTGSGAYEQYF
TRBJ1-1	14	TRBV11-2	CASSAGFSGTEAFF
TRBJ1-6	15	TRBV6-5	CASSYGGDRSSPLHF
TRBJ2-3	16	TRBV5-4	CASSPPSGEITDTQYF
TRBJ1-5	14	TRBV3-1	CASSPGGVHQPQHF
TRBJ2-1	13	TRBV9	CASSVVGRDEQFF
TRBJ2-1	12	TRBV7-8	CASSLGRTEQFF
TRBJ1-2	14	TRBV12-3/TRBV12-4	CASSLVGQYYGYTF
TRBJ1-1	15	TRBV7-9	CASSLRTQGDTEAFF
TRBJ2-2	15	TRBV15	CATSIREGVTGELFF
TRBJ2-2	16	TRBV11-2	CASWGTGQGDTGELFF
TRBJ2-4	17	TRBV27	CASSFLPDRDNKNIQYF
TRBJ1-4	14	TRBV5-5	CASSPGPGKEKLFF
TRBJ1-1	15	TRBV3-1	CASSQRTGGVPEAFF
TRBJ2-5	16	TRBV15	CATSRSGLAVKETQYF
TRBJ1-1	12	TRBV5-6	CASSFQGPGPIF
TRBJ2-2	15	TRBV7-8	CASSFPGQGTGELFF
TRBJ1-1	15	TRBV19	CASTAAAAMNTEAFF
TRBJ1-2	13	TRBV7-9	CASSLTGAYGYTF
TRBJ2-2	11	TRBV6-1	CASMPPGELFF
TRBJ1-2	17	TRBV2	CASSRGRDAPLNYGYTF
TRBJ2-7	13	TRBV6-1	CASYEHLAYEQYF
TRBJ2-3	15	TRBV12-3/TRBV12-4	CASSLRQVGLDTQYF
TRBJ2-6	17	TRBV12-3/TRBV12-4	CASSSRDTFSGANVLTF
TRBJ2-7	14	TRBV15	CATSKDPSAYEQYF
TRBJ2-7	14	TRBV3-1	CASSQGGLSQEQYF
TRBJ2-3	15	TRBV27	CASSLRGGSTDTQYF